This passage covers 5 T cell receptor beta chains from one sample sequenced in a study of human T cells and chemical hapten exposure. TCRdb re-called the RACE reads through MiXCR, storing one row per CDR3 protein. The table shows some 360,000 distinct CDR3 sequences, with 4.5% to 6% occurring only once. Noted time point: pre-sensitization, week 0. Treatment noted: therapeutic diphenylcyclopropenone sensitization with weekly scalp DPC. The material sequenced was whole blood, taken in connection with sensitization to the hapten diphenylcyclopropenone (DPC). The receptors derive from a woman aged 50 to 65 with alopecia areata. Some clones in this sample may be carry-over from other donors' samples.

This clonotype showed up many times. The chain carries TRBV7-7 and TRBJ2-5; D is perhaps TRBD1 (6 bases). This CDR3 contains 13 residues. V was clipped by 4 bases and J by 4 bases, with 10 bases between them. Germline-derived CDR1 and CDR2 are SSHAT and FNYEAQ (reference sequence). In DNA, the CDR3 is TGTGCCAGCAGCTCCTCAGGGGCAGAGACCCAGTACTTC. It specifies CASSSSGAETQYF. The variable domain in full, with the rest retrieved from reference TRBV7-7 and TRBJ2-5, is GAGVSQSPRYKVTKRGQDVTLRCDPISSHATLYWYQQALGQGPEFLTYFNYEAQPDKSGLPSDRFSAERPEGSISTLTIQRTEQRDSAMYRCASSSSGAETQYFGPGTRLLVL.

The chain links TRBV6-1 to TRBJ1-5; a possible D gene is TRBD1 (5 bases). Trimming cost V 7 bases and J 6 bases, with 16 bases left between them. This CDR3 is built from 14 residues. The germline V gene has CDR1 MNHNS and CDR2 SASEGT. The CDR3 coding sequence is TGTGCCAGCAAACCGCAGACGGGGGGTCAGCCCCAGCATTTT. Protein sequence: CASKPQTGGQPQHF.

This clonotype was detected a few times. This sequence joins TRBV20-1 and TRBJ2-7; 7 bases fit TRBD2. Germline loops: CDR1 DFQATT, CDR2 SNEGSKA (reference sequence). J gave up 3 bases and V 3 bases, and 5 bases lay outside the gene matches. The CDR3 is made up of 13 amino acids. The CDR3 region is CSASLAEIYEQYF. In DNA form, the CDR3 reads TGCAGTGCTAGCCTAGCGGAGATCTACGAGCAGTACTTC.

This sequence joins TRBV12-3 or TRBV12-4 and TRBJ1-4, with TRBD1 matching over 9 bases. The CDR3 covers 14 residues. V was clipped by 5 bases and J by 10 bases; unmatched bases: 8. CDR3 amino acids: CASSRTGVGVKLFF. The CDR3, as DNA: TGTGCCAGCAGTAGGACAGGGGTAGGGGTAAAACTGTTTTTT.

This chain connects TRBV4-1 to TRBJ1-4; maybe TRBD1 (5 bases). With 0 bases removed from V and 8 bases from J, the gap between germline ends came to 13 bases. CDR1 and CDR2 (germline): MGHRA, YSYEKL. This CDR3 is 15 amino acids long. CDR3 in amino acids: CASSQDQSGTEKLFF. DNA for the CDR3: TGCGCCAGCAGCCAAGACCAGTCTGGGACGGAAAAACTGTTTTTT.